The rows below give T cell receptor beta chains drawn from one sample of a study of cytomegalovirus exposure and HLA in healthy donors. Measured with immunoSEQ multiplex PCR; TCRdb has only the in-frame clones, and not every one. The sample has roughly 150,000 clones, 76% seen once. What was sequenced was PBMCs. Source of these receptors: a male donor in good health and CMV-seronegative. Each CDR3 is given with its conserved first and last residue. The D gene is left open where the match is weak. Only some rows state a clone size, as once, few, many or a class for expanded clones.

J	V	size	D	length	DNA	CDR3
TRBJ1-2	TRBV4-1	NA	TRBD1	15	TGCGCCAGCAGCCAAGATGGACCGGGACAGAGGGGCTACACCTTC	CASSQDGPGQRGYTF
TRBJ2-5	TRBV5-1	NA	TRBD2	16	TGCGCCAGCAGCAGGGGGACTAGCGGAGATGGAGAGACCCAGTACTTC	CASSRGTSGDGETQYF
TRBJ1-1	TRBV19	NA	TRBD1	15	TGTGCCAGTAGTATAGGAAACAGGGGTCGCACTGAAGCTTTCTTT	CASSIGNRGRTEAFF
TRBJ2-2	TRBV13	once	TRBD1	17	TGTGCCAGCAGCGCCAAACACAGGGGAGAGGACACCGGGGAGCTGTTTTTT	CASSAKHRGEDTGELFF
TRBJ1-1	TRBV6-5	NA	NA	14	TGTGCCAGCAGTTACCGGGGGTTGAACACTGAAGCTTTCTTT	CASSYRGLNTEAFF
TRBJ1-2	TRBV27	NA	TRBD1	15	TGTGCCAGCAGTTTAACTGGACAGGGCGGCTATGGCTACACCTTC	CASSLTGQGGYGYTF
TRBJ1-1	TRBV6-5	NA	TRBD1	15	TGTGCCAGCAGTACCGGGGACAGGGGGCGGACTGAAGCTTTCTTT	CASSTGDRGRTEAFF
TRBJ1-4	TRBV5-6	NA	NA	14	TGTGCCAGCAGCCCCGTACAGGGTGATGAAAAACTGTTTTTT	CASSPVQGDEKLFF
TRBJ1-1	TRBV7-9	NA	NA	16	TGTGCCAGCAGCCCCCGAGCCGGGGGGGTAGGCACTGAAGCTTTCTTT	CASSPRAGGVGTEAFF
TRBJ2-1	TRBV7-8	NA	NA	13	TGTGCCAGCAGCTTACGTGGGGGCGATGAGCAGTTCTTC	CASSLRGGDEQFF
TRBJ1-1	TRBV18	NA	NA	16	TGTGCCAGCTCACCTAATATGAGACAGAGGAACACTGAAGCTTTCTTT	CASSPNMRQRNTEAFF
TRBJ2-7	TRBV9	NA	NA	15	TGTGCCAGCAGCGAAAGACCTAGCGCCCCATACGAGCAGTACTTC	CASSERPSAPYEQYF